This T cell receptor (beta chain) was observed in a study of cytomegalovirus exposure and HLA in healthy donors. Study-wide points: In a later analysis, at a false discovery rate of 0.05, some 17,000 TCR beta sequences were associated with HLA alleles. Some V segments, TRBV6-2 and TRBV6-3 among them, were indistinguishable and were therefore excluded.

Germline V gives CDR1 SGHRS, CDR2 YFSETQ. This CDR3 has 14 residues. Deletions cut 7 bases from V and 6 bases from J, with 19 bases between. The study ran its PCR with 60 Vbeta and 13 Jbeta primers. Sequencing was performed with immunoSEQ multiplex PCR; in TCRdb, only in-frame clones are kept and a portion is missing. This sample has 150,000 to 200,000 clones, with roughly 80% found just once. For this clone: What it binds is not known.

Healthy bone marrow donors made up the cohort. This TCR derives from a female donor in good health and CMV-seronegative. The sample taken for sequencing was PBMCs. The rearrangement links TRBV5-1 to TRBJ1-2, with D perhaps matching TRBD1 (6 bases). CDR3 loop: CASLRGKRLDGYTF. CDR3 DNA: TGCGCCAGCTTGAGGGGGAAGAGGTTAGATGGCTACACCTTC.